This T cell receptor beta chain was captured in a study of blood T cell repertoires in COVID-19. Looking at the study overall: Italy, Spain and the United States were the sources of the convalescent and acute COVID-19 samples.

As handled by the study authors: From reference gene primer amplification, estimates of nucleated cell counts were derived. Generated by immunoSEQ multiplex PCR, the TCRdb table keeps only in-frame clones and is missing some. V, J and clone size were drawn from that table, and D and trimming were deduced from the DNA. The sample includes around 310,000 clones, roughly 90% seen only once; the top ten take more than 3%. CDR1 KGHSH and CDR2 LQKENI come from the germline V gene. V was cut by 4 bases and J by 0 bases, with 9 bases left in between. The CDR3 consists of 14 residues. What was sequenced was peripheral blood. This sequence was found in a woman between 45 and 65 years old with active or convalescent COVID-19. The V gene is TRBV18, the J gene TRBJ1-2; weak D call: TRBD1 (5 bases). CDR3 bases: TGTGCCAGCTCACAAGACAGTTCTAACTATGGCTACACCTTC. This codes for CASSQDSSNYGYTF. The full variable domain, completed using reference TRBV18 and TRBJ1-2, is NAGVMQNPRHLVRRRGQEARLRCSPMKGHSHVYWYRQLPEEGLKFMVYLQKENIIDESGMPKERFSAEFPKEGPSILRIQQVVRGDSAAYFCASSQDSSNYGYTFGSGTRLTVV.